This T cell receptor beta chain derives from a study of shared clonotypes between healthy human individuals. In regard to this clone: Its antigen is still unknown.

The CDR3 runs 12 residues. The germline V gene has CDR1 SGHAT and CDR2 FQDESV (reference sequence). The germline V and J ends were trimmed by 7 bases and 3 bases, with 10 bases remaining between them. Using around 180 ng DNA, approximately 30,000 T cell genomes, the sorted-subset replicate PCRs were run. Assay used: immunoSEQ multiplex PCR; TCRdb lists only in-frame clones, some missing. Of around 1,000,000 clones listed, 60% to 80% are singletons. Study-level results: Clonotype sharing among the donors was expected to vary with sequencing depth.

This receptor was obtained from a man between 18 and 29 years old in good health. Some clones in this sample may be carry-over from other donors' samples. The chain is built from TRBV11-1 and TRBJ2-7, with no clear D. Input material: memory CD4+ T cells from PBMCs. Subset defined: CD45RA-negative fraction. The CDR3 loop is CASTSTYYEQYF. CDR3 bases: TGTGCCAGCACCTCAACCTACTACGAGCAGTACTTC.